This T cell receptor (beta chain) derives from a study of shared clonotypes between healthy human individuals. The DNA input per sorted-subset replicate PCR was 150 to 200 ng, corresponding to 25,000 to 30,000 T cell genomes. Clones were sequenced by immunoSEQ multiplex PCR, and TCRdb holds only the in-frame ones, with some missing. The repertoire includes roughly 1,000,000 clones, 70% to 80% of them detected once, and roughly 0.61% sits in the top ten. Germline CDR1 reads MDHEN; CDR2 reads SYDVKM. This CDR3 has 15 residues. V was trimmed by 6 bases and J by 4 bases, leaving 16 bases between them. The TCR comes from a man aged 18-30 years in good health. Some clones in this sample may be carry-over from other donors' samples. The sequenced material came from memory CD4+ T cells from PBMCs. Subset here: CD45RA-negative fraction. V usage is TRBV28 and J usage is TRBJ1-5, with D possibly being TRBD1 (6 bases). The CDR3, as DNA: TGTGCCAGCAGCCCAGATGACAGGCGGAATCAGCCCCAGCATTTT. It codes for CASSPDDRRNQPQHF.